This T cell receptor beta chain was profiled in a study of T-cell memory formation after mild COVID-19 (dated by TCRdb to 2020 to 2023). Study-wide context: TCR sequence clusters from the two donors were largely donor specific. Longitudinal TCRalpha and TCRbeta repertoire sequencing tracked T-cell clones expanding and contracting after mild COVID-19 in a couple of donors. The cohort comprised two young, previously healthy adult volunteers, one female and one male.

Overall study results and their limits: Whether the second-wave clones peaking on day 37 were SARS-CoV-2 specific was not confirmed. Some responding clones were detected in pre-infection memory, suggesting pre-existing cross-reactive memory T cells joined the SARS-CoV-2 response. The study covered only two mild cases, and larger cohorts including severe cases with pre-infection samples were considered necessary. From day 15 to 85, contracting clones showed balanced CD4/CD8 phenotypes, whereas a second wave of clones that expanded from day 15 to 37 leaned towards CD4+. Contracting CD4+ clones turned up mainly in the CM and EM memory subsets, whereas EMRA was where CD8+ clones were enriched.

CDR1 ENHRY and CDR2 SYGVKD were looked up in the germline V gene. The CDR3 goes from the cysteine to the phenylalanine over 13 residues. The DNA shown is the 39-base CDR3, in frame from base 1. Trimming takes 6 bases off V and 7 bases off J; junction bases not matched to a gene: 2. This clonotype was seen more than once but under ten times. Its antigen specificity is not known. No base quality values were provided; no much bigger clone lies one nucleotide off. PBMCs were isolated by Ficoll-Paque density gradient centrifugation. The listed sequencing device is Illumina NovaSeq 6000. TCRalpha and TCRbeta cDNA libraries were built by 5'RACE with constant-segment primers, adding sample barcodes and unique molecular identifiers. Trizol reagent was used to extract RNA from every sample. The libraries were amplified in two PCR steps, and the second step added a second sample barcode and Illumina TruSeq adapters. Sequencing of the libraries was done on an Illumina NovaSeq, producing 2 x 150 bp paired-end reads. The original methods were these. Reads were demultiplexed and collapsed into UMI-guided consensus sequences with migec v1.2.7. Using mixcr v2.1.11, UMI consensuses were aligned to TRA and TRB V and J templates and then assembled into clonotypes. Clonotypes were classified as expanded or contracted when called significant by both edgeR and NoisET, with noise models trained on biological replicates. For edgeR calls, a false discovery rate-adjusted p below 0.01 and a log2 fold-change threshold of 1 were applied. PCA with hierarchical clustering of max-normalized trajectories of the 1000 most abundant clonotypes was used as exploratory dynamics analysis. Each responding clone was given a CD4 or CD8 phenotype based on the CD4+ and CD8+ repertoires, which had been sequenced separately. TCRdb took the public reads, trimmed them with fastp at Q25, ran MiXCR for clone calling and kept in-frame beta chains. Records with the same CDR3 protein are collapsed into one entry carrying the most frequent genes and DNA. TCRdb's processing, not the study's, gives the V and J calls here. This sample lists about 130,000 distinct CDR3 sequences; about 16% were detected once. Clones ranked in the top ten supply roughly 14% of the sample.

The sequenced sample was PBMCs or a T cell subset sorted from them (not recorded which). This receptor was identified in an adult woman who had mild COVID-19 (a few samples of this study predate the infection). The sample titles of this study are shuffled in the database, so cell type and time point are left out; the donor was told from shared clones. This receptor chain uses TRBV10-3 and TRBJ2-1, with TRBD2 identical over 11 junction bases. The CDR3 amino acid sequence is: CAIRRLAGNEQFF. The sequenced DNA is TGTGCCATCAGGCGACTAGCGGGAAATGAGCAGTTCTTC.